Each of the 13 T cell receptor beta chains below was sequenced from the same sample in a study of cytomegalovirus exposure and HLA in healthy donors. PCR involved 60 Vbeta and 13 Jbeta primers. Here immunoSEQ multiplex PCR was the method, and the copy in TCRdb shows in-frame clones only, minus some. The table includes 100,000 to 150,000 clones, 70% to 85% detected once. The source material was PBMCs. All receptors derive from a woman aged 18-29 years in good health and CMV-seropositive.

The chain links TRBV9 to TRBJ1-2, with a weak D call TRBD1 (6 bases). The V gene lost 6 bases and the J gene lost 8 bases, with 20 bases spanning the gap. Germline V gene lookup returns CDR1 SGDLS and CDR2 YYNGEE. This CDR3 has 14 amino acids. The DNA for the CDR3 is TGTGCCAGCACCCTGAGGGGGGGTTCAGTAGGCTACACCTTC. This translates into CASTLRGGSVGYTF.

V is TRBV2 and J is TRBJ2-7; D is ambiguous. CDR3 length: 10 residues. V gave up 8 bases and J gave up 8 bases, with 10 bases separating them. CDR1 and CDR2 (germline): SNHLY, FYNNEI. The CDR3 region is CASLLGQQYF. The CDR3, as DNA: TGTGCCAGCCTACTGGGCCAGCAGTACTTC. Full variable domain (rest looked up from reference TRBV2 and TRBJ2-7): EPEVTQTPSHQVTQMGQEVILRCVPISNHLYFYWYRQILGQKVEFLVSFYNNEISEKSEIFDDQFSVERPDGSNFTLKIRSTKLEDSAMYFCASLLGQQYFGPGTRLTVT.

V and J are TRBV6-6 and TRBJ2-1; maybe TRBD1 (5 bases). Germline V gives CDR1 MNHNY, CDR2 SVGAGI (reference sequence). Trimming removed 5 bases at V and 5 bases at J, with 10 bases between. The CDR3 is made up of 13 amino acids. CDR3 coding DNA: TGTGCCAGCAGTCCACGACAGAACAATGAGCAGTTCTTC. It yields the protein CASSPRQNNEQFF.

This chain links TRBV5-1 with TRBJ2-1; a weak D match, TRBD1 (6 bases). V lost 1 base to trimming and J lost 8 bases, with 10 bases between them. CDR1 SGHRS and CDR2 YFSETQ come from the germline V gene. The CDR3 loop spans 13 amino acids. The CDR3 here is CASSLSRGDEQFF. Written as DNA, the CDR3 is TGCGCCAGCAGCTTGTCCAGGGGCGATGAGCAGTTCTTC.

The V and J genes are TRBV7-6 and TRBJ2-1; 8 bases align to TRBD2. The germline V gene has CDR1 SGHVS and CDR2 FNYEAQ. The V and J ends lost 5 bases and 4 bases, in that order; junction bases with no gene match: 7. The CDR3 covers 15 residues. This chain's CDR3 is CASSPPGLGYNEQFF. Here the CDR3 DNA reads TGTGCCAGCAGCCCCCCGGGACTAGGTTACAATGAGCAGTTCTTC.

The chain is built from TRBV6-5 and TRBJ2-1; TRBD1 might be the D (6 bases). The V end lost 2 bases, the J end lost 8 bases, and 10 bases lay between the germline ends. Germline CDR1 and CDR2: MNHEY and SVGAGI. The CDR3 contains 13 residues. For the CDR3, the DNA is TGTGCCAGCAGTTACAGGGGGAAGTATGAGCAGTTCTTC. Translation gives CASSYRGKYEQFF.

As to this clone: This specimen includes other DNA sequences encoding the same CDR3. The J gene is TRBJ2-3, the V gene TRBV6-6; perhaps TRBD2 as D (6 bases). In germline, CDR1 is MNHNY, CDR2 SVGAGI (reference sequence). V was cut by 3 bases and J by 4 bases, with 14 bases left in between. The CDR3 covers 15 residues. CDR3 region: CASSYGTGRSDTQYF. CDR3 DNA sequence: TGTGCCAGCAGTTATGGGACGGGGAGGTCAGATACGCAGTATTTT.

The J gene is TRBJ2-3, the V gene TRBV12-5, with D tentatively TRBD1 (6 bases). Trimming removed 0 bases at V and 1 base at J, with 11 bases between. Germline V gives CDR1 LGHNT, CDR2 FRNRAP. The CDR3 is 16 amino acids. CDR3 nucleotides: TGTGCTAGTGGTTTGGTACCAGGGGCTGGCACAGATACGCAGTATTTT. It is translated as CASGLVPGAGTDTQYF.

The rearrangement uses TRBV5-1 and TRBJ2-7; TRBD2 aligns across 9 bases. Trimming at V came to 0 bases and at J to 3 bases, leaving 7 bases not matched to a gene. Germline values: CDR1 SGHRS, CDR2 YFSETQ. CDR3 size: 16 residues. CDR3 sequence (DNA): TGCGCCAGCAGCTTGGTGGCTAGCGGGGAATACTACGAGCAGTACTTC. It specifies CASSLVASGEYYEQYF.

The chain recombines TRBV10-3 with TRBJ1-5; 10 bases line up with TRBD1. Per the germline V gene, CDR1 is ENHRY and CDR2 is SYGVKD. The junction had 15 bases not matched to a gene; V was cut back by 6 bases and J by 4 bases. CDR3 length: 18 residues. The CDR3: CAISPTMLSDRGNQPQHF. As DNA, the CDR3 is TGTGCCATCAGCCCCACTATGCTTTCGGACAGGGGGAATCAGCCCCAGCATTTT.

This chain uses TRBV5-1 with TRBJ2-1; 8 positions agree with TRBD2. Unmatched junction bases numbered 10, after V lost 6 bases and J lost 2 bases. The CDR3 length is 16 residues. The germline V gene encodes CDR1 SGHRS and CDR2 YFSETQ. The CDR3 reads CASTLWAGGTYNEQFF. The CDR3 DNA reads TGCGCCAGCACCCTTTGGGCGGGGGGTACCTACAATGAGCAGTTCTTC. The full variable domain, its missing parts supplied by reference TRBV5-1 and TRBJ2-1, is KAGVTQTPRYLIKTRGQQVTLSCSPISGHRSVSWYQQTPGQGLQFLFEYFSETQRNKGNFPGRFSGRQFSNSRSEMNVSTLELGDSALYLCASTLWAGGTYNEQFFGPGTRLTVL.

The V call is TRBV19, the J call TRBJ1-1, with D maybe TRBD1 (6 bases). The CDR3 has 15 amino acids. V lost 3 bases and J lost 1, with 12 bases in between. In germline, CDR1 is LNHDA, CDR2 SQIVND (reference sequence). The CDR3: CASSIQGWKNTEAFF. The CDR3, as DNA: TGTGCCAGTAGTATCCAGGGGTGGAAGAACACTGAAGCTTTCTTT.

The chain combines TRBV6-5 with TRBJ2-2; 8 bases map to TRBD2. Germline-derived CDR1 and CDR2 are MNHEY and SVGAGI. J was trimmed by 0 bases and V by 4 bases; bases with no gene match: 4. This CDR3 spans 16 amino acids. The CDR3 DNA is TGTGCCAGCAGTTCCGGGGGGGGAGCGAACACCGGGGAGCTGTTTTTT. Encoded protein: CASSSGGGANTGELFF.